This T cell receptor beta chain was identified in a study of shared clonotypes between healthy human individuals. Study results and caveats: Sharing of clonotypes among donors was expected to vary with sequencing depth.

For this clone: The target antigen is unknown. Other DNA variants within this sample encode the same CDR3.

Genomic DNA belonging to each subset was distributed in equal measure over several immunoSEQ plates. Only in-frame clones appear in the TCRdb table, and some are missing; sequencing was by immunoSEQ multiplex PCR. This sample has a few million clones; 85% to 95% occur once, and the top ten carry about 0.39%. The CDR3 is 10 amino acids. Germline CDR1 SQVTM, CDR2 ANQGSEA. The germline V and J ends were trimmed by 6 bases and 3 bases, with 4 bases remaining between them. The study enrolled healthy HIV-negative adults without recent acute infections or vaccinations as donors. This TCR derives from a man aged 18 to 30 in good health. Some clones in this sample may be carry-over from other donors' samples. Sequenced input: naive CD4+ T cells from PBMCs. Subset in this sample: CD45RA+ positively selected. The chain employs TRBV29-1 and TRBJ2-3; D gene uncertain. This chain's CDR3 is CSVGTDTQYF. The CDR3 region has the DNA TGCAGCGTCGGGACAGATACGCAGTATTTT.